The 8 T cell receptor beta chains reported below all come from one sample, sequenced in a study of blood T cell repertoires in COVID-19 (dated by TCRdb to 2018 to 2021). Library preparation was by the immunoSEQ multiplex PCR assay. The clones in this table, taken by TCRdb from immuneACCESS, are in-frame only. Not every clone is retained; where verified, under half of the shortfall comes from an unresolved V gene, and the cause of the rest is unknown. Counted in this sample were approximately 190,000 clones; approximately 90% of them appeared once. The top ten constitute roughly 21% of the sample. What was sequenced was peripheral blood. These receptors all stem from a man aged 55 to 70 with active or convalescent COVID-19.

This chain connects TRBV6-6 to TRBJ2-1; 11 nucleotides line up with TRBD2. The CDR3 is made up of 15 amino acids. With V trimmed by 5 bases and J by 5 bases, 5 bases remained unmatched. Per germline, CDR1 MNHNY and CDR2 SVGAGI (reference sequence). The CDR3 sequence is CASSSLAGGNNEQFF. For the CDR3, the DNA is TGTGCCAGCAGTAGCCTAGCGGGGGGCAACAATGAGCAGTTCTTC.

The chain joins TRBV5-6 to TRBJ2-7, with 8 bases fitting TRBD2. The germline V gene has CDR1 SGHDT and CDR2 YYEEEE. Trimming took 4 bases from V and 1 from J; bases not matched to a gene: 13. The CDR3 contains 17 residues. The CDR3 sequence: CASSKRGMGGVSYEQYF. In DNA form, the CDR3 reads TGTGCCAGCAGCAAGCGGGGGATGGGTGGGGTATCCTACGAGCAGTACTTC.

CDR3 loop: CASSLVGREGIQPQHF. For the CDR3, the DNA is TGTGCCAGCAGTCTAGTGGGCAGGGAAGGGATTCAGCCCCAGCATTTT. The chain joins TRBV11-3 to TRBJ1-5; tentatively, D is TRBD1 (5 bases). V shed 6 bases and J shed 6 bases, with 21 bases lying between them. CDR1 and CDR2 from the germline V gene are SGHNT and YENEEA. The CDR3 spans 16 residues. The complete variable domain, with remaining parts taken from reference TRBV11-3 and TRBJ1-5, reads EAGVVQSPRYKIIEKKQPVAFWCNPISGHNTLYWYLQNLGQGPELLIRYENEEAVDDSQLPKDRFSAERLKGVDSTLKIQPAELGDSAVYLCASSLVGREGIQPQHFGDGTRLSIL.

The CDR3 nucleotides are TGTGCCACCAGTGATTCACTAGCGGGGGCTAGCACAGATACGCAGTATTTT. Translation gives CATSDSLAGASTDTQYF. J is TRBJ2-3 and V is TRBV24-1; 11 nucleotides match TRBD2. V lost 2 bases to trimming and J lost 0 bases; unmatched junction nucleotides: 3. Germline V gives CDR1 KGHDR, CDR2 SFDVKD. The CDR3 extends over 17 amino acids.

This chain joins TRBV5-6 and TRBJ2-3; 10 bases align to TRBD2. The V gene's germline CDR1 is SGHDT and CDR2 YYEEEE. The V segment lost 6 bases and the J segment 3 bases; nucleotides outside the gene matches: 10. This CDR3 is 16 amino acids long. This CDR3 reads CASTFQLAGGTDTQYF. The CDR3 DNA is TGTGCCAGCACCTTTCAATTAGCGGGGGGAACAGATACGCAGTATTTT.

The genes are TRBV7-9 and TRBJ1-2; D remains ambiguous. Germline CDR1 and CDR2: SEHNR and FQNEAQ (reference sequence). The ends were cut back, 2 bases at V and 6 bases at J, with 16 bases in the middle. The CDR3 consists of 15 residues. Written as DNA, the CDR3 is TGTGCCAGCAGCTTAAGCCAGGTTAAGTGGAATGGCTACACCTTC. Amino acids: CASSLSQVKWNGYTF.

The chain joins TRBV11-2 to TRBJ1-5, with TRBD1 as a possible D gene (5 bases). This CDR3 is 16 amino acids long. Germline CDR1 and CDR2: SGHAT and FQNNGV. V was shortened by 1 base and J by 3 bases, with 13 bases between the two germline ends. CDR3 in DNA: TGTGCCAGCAGCTTAGCGGTAGGGGTCGCCAATCAGCCCCAGCATTTT. Translated: CASSLAVGVANQPQHF.

The CDR3 region is CASRAGTGGYTF. The CDR3 nucleotides are TGCGCCAGCAGAGCCGGGACAGGCGGCTACACCTTC. V and J are TRBV10-1 and TRBJ1-2; 8 nucleotides align to TRBD1. Germline-derived CDR1 and CDR2 are WNHNN and SYGVQD (reference sequence). Losses at the gene ends were 6 bases for V and 8 bases for J; bases not matched to a gene: 5. This CDR3 contains 12 residues.